These 11 T cell receptor beta chains originate from one sample sequenced in a study of shared clonotypes between healthy human individuals. The data were produced by immunoSEQ multiplex PCR, yet TCRdb's version contains in-frame clones alone and is incomplete. The data show over a million clones, around 82% seen once. Sequenced sample: memory CD4+ T cells from PBMCs. The sample's subset: CD45RA-negative fraction. These receptors were obtained from a man aged 18 to 30 in good health. Some clones in this sample may be carry-over from other donors' samples.

This chain uses TRBV27 with TRBJ2-7; 8 nucleotides agree with TRBD1. Germline CDR1 reads MNHEY; CDR2 reads SMNVEV (reference sequence). This CDR3 is built from 15 residues. J was trimmed by 4 bases and V by 4 bases; bases with no gene match: 9. The CDR3 nucleotides are TGTGCCAGCAGTTCGCCCCGCAGGGGGCGGTACGAGCAGTACTTC. Its translation is CASSSPRRGRYEQYF.

The chain joins TRBV27 to TRBJ2-1, with D perhaps matching TRBD2 (5 bases). Germline V lookup: CDR1 MNHEY, CDR2 SMNVEV (reference sequence). V dropped 3 bases and J dropped 3 bases, with 15 bases sitting between them. The CDR3 consists of 16 residues. The CDR3 bases are TGTGCCAGCAGTTTTGATCGGCGGGTAGGCTACAATGAGCAGTTCTTC. Residues: CASSFDRRVGYNEQFF.

The V call is TRBV7-2, the J call TRBJ1-5; D is ambiguous. This CDR3 spans 13 amino acids. The V and J ends lost 2 bases and 5 bases respectively, with 7 bases between them. Germline V gives CDR1 SGHTA, CDR2 FQGNSA. The CDR3 loop reads CASSLKVHQPQHF. The CDR3 DNA is TGTGCCAGCAGCTTAAAAGTCCATCAGCCCCAGCATTTT. Drawing the rest from reference TRBV7-2 and TRBJ1-5, the complete variable domain is GAGVSQSPSNKVTEKGKDVELRCDPISGHTALYWYRQSLGQGLEFLIYFQGNSAPDKSGLPSDRFSAERTGGSVSTLTIQRTQQEDSAVYLCASSLKVHQPQHFGDGTRLSIL.

The chain combines TRBV5-4 with TRBJ2-1; 11 nucleotides match TRBD2. CDR1 SGHNT and CDR2 YYREEE come from the germline V gene (reference sequence). V lost 0 bases to trimming and J lost 6 bases; unmatched junction nucleotides: 5. The CDR3 runs 16 residues. CDR3 amino acids: CASSLAPGTSGNEQFF. DNA of the CDR3: TGTGCCAGCAGCTTGGCGCCAGGGACTAGCGGCAATGAGCAGTTCTTC.

This clone was observed a handful of times. The chain is built from TRBV27 and TRBJ1-1; TRBD1 matches at 7 bases. This CDR3 has 13 residues. The junction had 3 bases not matched to a gene; V was cut back by 6 bases and J by 2 bases. Germline CDR1 and CDR2: MNHEY and SMNVEV (reference sequence). The CDR3 DNA follows: TGTGCCAGCAGGACAGGGACTAACACTGAAGCTTTCTTT. It encodes CASRTGTNTEAFF.

The gene calls are TRBV7-8 and TRBJ1-3; no firm D call. This CDR3 has 15 amino acids. V was cut by 0 bases and J by 4 bases, with 10 bases left in between. Germline V gene sequence: CDR1 SGHVS, CDR2 FQNEAQ. For the CDR3, the DNA is TGTGCCAGCAGCTTAGCGGGGTCCCCCGGAAACACCATATATTTT. Translation: CASSLAGSPGNTIYF. Variable domain in full (rest from reference TRBV7-8 and TRBJ1-3): GAGVSQSPRYKVAKRGQDVALRCDPISGHVSLFWYQQALGQGPEFLTYFQNEAQLDKSGLPSDRFFAERPEGSVSTLKIQRTQQEDSAVYLCASSLAGSPGNTIYFGEGSWLTVV.

The sample holds a few counts of this clone. The rearrangement links TRBV7-3 to TRBJ2-1, with 7 positions matching TRBD2. The germline gives CDR1 SGHTA, CDR2 FQGTGA. J gave up 2 bases and V 2 bases, and 3 bases lay outside the gene matches. This CDR3 region has 15 residues. The CDR3 DNA reads as TGTGCCAGCAGCTTAGCTAGCGGAGCCTACAATGAGCAGTTCTTC. Amino acid sequence: CASSLASGAYNEQFF. Drawing the rest from reference TRBV7-3 and TRBJ2-1, the complete variable domain is GAGVSQTPSNKVTEKGKYVELRCDPISGHTALYWYRQSLGQGPEFLIYFQGTGAADDSGLPNDRFFAVRPEGSVSTLKIQRTERGDSAVYLCASSLASGAYNEQFFGPGTRLTVL.

The rearrangement uses TRBV7-9 and TRBJ1-1; D is unclear. The CDR3 contains 14 residues. V was trimmed by 2 bases and J by 6 bases, leaving 13 bases between them. The germline V gene has CDR1 SEHNR and CDR2 FQNEAQ (reference sequence). The CDR3 reads CASSLQALRAEAFF. CDR3 in DNA: TGTGCCAGCAGCTTACAGGCCTTAAGGGCTGAAGCTTTCTTT.

This chain links TRBV5-1 with TRBJ2-2, with 8 bases identical to TRBD1. The CDR3 is made up of 15 amino acids. V was clipped by 6 bases and J by 3 bases; unmatched bases: 7. Germline loops: CDR1 SGHRS, CDR2 YFSETQ. This CDR3 reads CASTKDRGYTGELFF. The CDR3 region has the DNA TGCGCCAGCACCAAAGACAGGGGATACACCGGGGAGCTGTTTTTT.

The rearrangement joins TRBV5-1 to TRBJ1-2; D remains ambiguous. Trimming took 0 bases from V and 4 from J, leaving 13 bases between them. This CDR3 region has 15 residues. Germline V CDR1 and CDR2: SGHRS, YFSETQ. The CDR3 protein is CASSLGSPLIYGYTF. For the CDR3, the DNA is TGCGCCAGCAGCTTGGGTAGCCCACTAATCTATGGCTACACCTTC.

This sequence joins TRBV7-2 and TRBJ2-1; 13 positions match TRBD2. The length of the CDR3 is 17 residues. V was clipped by 4 bases and J by 4 bases; unmatched bases: 7. CDR1 is SGHTA and CDR2 is FQGNSA in the germline V gene. The CDR3 nucleotides are TGTGCCAGCAGCTCGGGACTAGCGGGAAGGGGATACAATGAGCAGTTCTTC. It encodes CASSSGLAGRGYNEQFF.